What follows describes a single TCR beta chain. Sequenced by immunoSEQ multiplex PCR; TCRdb stores in-frame clones only, minus some. The table lists 30,000 to 40,000 clones, around 90% of them singletons. This specimen comes from a study of T cell changes during pregnancy in multiple sclerosis. Material: CD8+ T cells from peripheral blood mononuclear cells, obtained in the third trimester of pregnancy. The receptor was isolated from a female donor with multiple sclerosis, enrolled in a pregnancy study.

The CDR3 DNA reads as TGTGCCTGGAGTGTGAGTGCGCCAGGGATGGGCTACACCTTC. This encodes CAWSVSAPGMGYTF. V usage is TRBV30 and J usage is TRBJ1-2, with D possibly matching TRBD1 (5 bases). The CDR3 contains 14 residues. Germline V lookup: CDR1 GTSNPN, CDR2 SVGIG (reference sequence). Trimming cost V 0 bases and J 8 bases, with 16 bases left between them.